This T cell receptor (beta chain) is from a study of T cell changes during pregnancy in multiple sclerosis. Data came from immunoSEQ multiplex PCR; TCRdb stores just in-frame clones and leaves some out. The data hold 20,000 to 25,000 clones, with roughly 87% observed a single time. The CDR3 is 15 residues long. J gave up 2 bases and V 1 base, and 2 bases lay outside the gene matches. Germline V lookup: CDR1 LGHNA, CDR2 YSLEER. Sequencing used CD8+ T cells from peripheral blood mononuclear cells, obtained after pregnancy. This chain links TRBV4-3 with TRBJ2-1, with TRBD2 identical over 7 bases. The TCR comes from a female donor with multiple sclerosis, enrolled in a pregnancy study. The CDR3 sequence: CASSQALAPYNEQFF. The CDR3 region has the DNA TGCGCCAGCAGCCAAGCACTAGCGCCCTACAATGAGCAGTTCTTC.